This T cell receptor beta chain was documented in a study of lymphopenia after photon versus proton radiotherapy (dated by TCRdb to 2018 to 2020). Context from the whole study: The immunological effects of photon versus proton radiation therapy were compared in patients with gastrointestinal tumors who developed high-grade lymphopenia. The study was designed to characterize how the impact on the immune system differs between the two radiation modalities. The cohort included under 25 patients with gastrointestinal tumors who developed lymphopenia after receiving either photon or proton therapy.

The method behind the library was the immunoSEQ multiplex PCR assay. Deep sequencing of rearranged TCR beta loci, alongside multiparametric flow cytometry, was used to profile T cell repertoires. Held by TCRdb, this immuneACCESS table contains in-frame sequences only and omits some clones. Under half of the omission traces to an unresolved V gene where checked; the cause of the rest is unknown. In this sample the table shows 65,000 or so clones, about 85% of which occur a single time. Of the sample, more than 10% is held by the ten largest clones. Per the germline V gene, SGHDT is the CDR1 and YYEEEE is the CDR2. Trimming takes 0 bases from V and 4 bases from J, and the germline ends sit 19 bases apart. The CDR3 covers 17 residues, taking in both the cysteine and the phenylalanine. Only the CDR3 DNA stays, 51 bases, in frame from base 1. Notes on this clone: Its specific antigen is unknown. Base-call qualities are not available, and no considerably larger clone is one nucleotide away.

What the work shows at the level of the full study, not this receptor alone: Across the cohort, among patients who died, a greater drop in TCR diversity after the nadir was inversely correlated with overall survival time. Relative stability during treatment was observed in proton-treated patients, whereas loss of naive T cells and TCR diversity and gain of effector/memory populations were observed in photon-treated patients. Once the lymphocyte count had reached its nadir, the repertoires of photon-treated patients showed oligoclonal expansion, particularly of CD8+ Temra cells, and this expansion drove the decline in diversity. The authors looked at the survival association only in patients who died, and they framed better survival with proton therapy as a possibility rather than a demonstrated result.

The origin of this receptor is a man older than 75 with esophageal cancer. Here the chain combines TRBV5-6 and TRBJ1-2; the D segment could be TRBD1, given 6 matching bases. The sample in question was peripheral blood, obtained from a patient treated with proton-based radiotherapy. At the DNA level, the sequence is TGTGCCAGCAGCTTGGGGGGGCAGAGGATAACTAGCTATGGCTACACCTTC. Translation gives CASSLGGQRITSYGYTF.